The following is a T cell receptor beta chain sequence with its context. The antigen is undetermined. This record belongs to a study of CD8+ T cells in alopecia areata. Study-level background: The drug, tofacitinib, lasted 6 to 18 months, followed by 6 months off drug. General study points: A great number of expanded lesional clones endured in scalp and blood during tofacitinib. With patients, TCR sharing proved less clear than in mice, a difference possibly related to HLA.

V was clipped by 0 bases and J by 8 bases, with 5 bases between them. CDR3 length: 12 amino acids. Germline V gene lookup returns CDR1 MNHEY and CDR2 SMNVEV (reference sequence). The sample's treatment: oral pan-JAK inhibitor, 5-10 mg twice daily. Collection of lesional scalp punch biopsies and peripheral blood was performed in alopecia areata patients. Extracted RNA was reverse transcribed into cDNA, the sequencing template. The data were produced by immunoSEQ multiplex PCR, yet TCRdb's version contains in-frame clones alone and is incomplete. Of approximately 160,000 clones in the sample, roughly 60% were seen once.

The rearrangement uses TRBV27 and TRBJ2-1; the D is unclear. The sample was CD4+ T cells sorted from blood, taken at week 24, from a patient treated with tofacitinib. This TCR came from a human donor with alopecia areata. The CDR3 coding sequence is TGTGCCAGCAGTTTATCAGACTATGAGCAGTTCTTC. Translated, it gives CASSLSDYEQFF.